This TCR beta chain was sequenced during a study of T cell changes during pregnancy in multiple sclerosis. This CDR3 has 13 amino acids. V was cut by 5 bases and J by 3 bases, with 10 bases left in between. Germline V gene data show CDR1 as LNHDA and CDR2 as SQIVND (reference sequence). Profiled with immunoSEQ multiplex PCR; TCRdb holds only in-frame clones, not every one. This table has approximately 18,000 clones, 84% appearing once. The origin of this receptor is a female donor in good health, enrolled as a control in a pregnancy study. V usage is TRBV19 and J usage is TRBJ2-5, with D maybe TRBD2 (6 bases). This specimen consisted of CD8+ T cells from peripheral blood mononuclear cells, obtained in the second trimester of pregnancy. The CDR3 sequence is CASSLWGEETQYF. The DNA of the CDR3 is TGTGCCAGTAGTCTCTGGGGGGAAGAGACCCAGTACTTC.